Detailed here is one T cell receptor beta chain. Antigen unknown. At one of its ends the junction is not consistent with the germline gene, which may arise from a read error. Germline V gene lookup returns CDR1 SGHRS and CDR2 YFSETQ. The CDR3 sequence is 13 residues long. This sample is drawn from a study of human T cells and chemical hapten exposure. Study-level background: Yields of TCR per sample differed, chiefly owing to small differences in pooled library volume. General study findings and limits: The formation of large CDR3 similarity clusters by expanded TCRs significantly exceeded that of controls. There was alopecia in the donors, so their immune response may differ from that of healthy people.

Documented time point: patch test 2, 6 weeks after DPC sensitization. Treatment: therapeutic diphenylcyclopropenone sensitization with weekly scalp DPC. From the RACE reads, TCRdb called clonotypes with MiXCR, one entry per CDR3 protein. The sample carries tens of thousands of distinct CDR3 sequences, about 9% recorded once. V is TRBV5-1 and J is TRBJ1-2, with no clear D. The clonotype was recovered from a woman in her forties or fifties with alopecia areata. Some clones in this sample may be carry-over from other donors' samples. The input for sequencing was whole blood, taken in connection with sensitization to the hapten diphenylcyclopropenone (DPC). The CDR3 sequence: CASSLDGNYGYTF. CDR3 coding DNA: TGCGCCAGCAGTTTGGACGGTAACTATGGCTACACCTTC.